The source of this T cell receptor (beta chain) is a study of T-cell reconstitution after alpha-beta-depleted transplantation in children. Remarks on this clonotype: The antigen remains undetermined.

The study, taken as a whole, reports: One year after transplant, T-cell counts and diversity came mostly from newly produced T cells. Where alpha-beta T cells came from about two months after transplant was reportedly several hundred expanded graft clones. Recipient T cells and thymic progenitors that survived gave rise to the high TCRbeta diversity observed at day 60 in some patients.

Construction of the TCRbeta library involved unique molecular identifiers. TCRdb processed the PCR reads anew with MiXCR; each CDR3 protein has one entry. The repertoire holds 500,000 to 600,000 distinct CDR3 sequences, 25% to 30% seen once, with 30% to 45% in the top ten. In germline, CDR1 is LGHDT, CDR2 YNNKEL (reference sequence). This CDR3 is built from 17 residues. V lost 0 bases, J lost 2 bases, and 16 bases lay in between. The specimen was PBMCs, collected before TCRalphabeta/CD19-depleted stem cell transplant. This TCR was recovered from a boy under two years old with Wiskott-Aldrich syndrome, due to receive a stem cell transplant. The V call is TRBV3-1, the J call TRBJ2-5; the D is unclear. In nucleotides, the CDR3 is TGTGCCAGCAGCCAAGATCTCCCAAGACGACGTCAAGAGACCCAGTACTTC. This translates into CASSQDLPRRRQETQYF.